This T cell receptor beta chain was identified in a study of blood T cell repertoires in COVID-19. This clone was recorded once. In the original workflow: Cell counts per sample came from amplifying reference gene primers. Sequenced by immunoSEQ multiplex PCR; TCRdb stores in-frame clones only, minus some. The DNA was the basis for D and trimming; V, J and clone size are from that table. The sample lists approximately 300,000 clones, around 88% occurring once. Germline V gene data show CDR1 as SGHTA and CDR2 as FQGNSA. The CDR3 is 16 amino acids. Trimming stripped 1 base from V and 2 bases from J, with 15 bases between.

The source material was peripheral blood. The receptor's source is a woman between 45 and 65 years old with acute or convalescent COVID-19. The J gene is TRBJ2-7, the V gene TRBV7-2; D might be TRBD2 (7 bases). As DNA, the CDR3 is TGTGCCAGCAGCTTAGTATCGGGGGGCGCACCCTACGAGCAGTACTTC. It specifies CASSLVSGGAPYEQYF.